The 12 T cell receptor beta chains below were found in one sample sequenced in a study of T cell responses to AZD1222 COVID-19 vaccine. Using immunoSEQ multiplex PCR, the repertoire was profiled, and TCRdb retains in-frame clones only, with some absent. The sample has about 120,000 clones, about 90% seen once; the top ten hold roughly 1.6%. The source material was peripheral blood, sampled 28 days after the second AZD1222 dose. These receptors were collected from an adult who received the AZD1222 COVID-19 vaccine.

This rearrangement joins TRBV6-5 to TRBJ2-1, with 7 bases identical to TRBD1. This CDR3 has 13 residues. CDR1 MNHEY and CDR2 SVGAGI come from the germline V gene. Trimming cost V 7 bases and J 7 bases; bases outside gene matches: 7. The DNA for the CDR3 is TGTGCCAGCAAGGACAGGTTATTGAATGAGCAGTTCTTC. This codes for CASKDRLLNEQFF.

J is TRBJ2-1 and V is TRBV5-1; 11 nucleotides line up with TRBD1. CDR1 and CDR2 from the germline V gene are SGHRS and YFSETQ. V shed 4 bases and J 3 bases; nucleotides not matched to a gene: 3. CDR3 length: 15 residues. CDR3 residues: CASSGQGADYNEQFF. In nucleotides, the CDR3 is TGCGCCAGCAGCGGACAGGGGGCGGACTACAATGAGCAGTTCTTC.

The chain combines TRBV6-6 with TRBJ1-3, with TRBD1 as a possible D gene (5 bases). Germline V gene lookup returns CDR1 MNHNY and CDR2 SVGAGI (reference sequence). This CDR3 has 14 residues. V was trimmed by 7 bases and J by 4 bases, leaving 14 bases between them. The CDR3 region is CASTPIGAGNTIYF. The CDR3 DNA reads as TGTGCCAGCACCCCGATAGGGGCAGGAAACACCATATATTTT.

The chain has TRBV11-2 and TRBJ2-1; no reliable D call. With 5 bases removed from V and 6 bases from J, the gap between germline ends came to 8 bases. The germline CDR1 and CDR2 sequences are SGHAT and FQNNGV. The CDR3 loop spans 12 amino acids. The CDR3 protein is CASSPSGNEQFF. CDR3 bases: TGTGCCAGCAGCCCGAGTGGCAATGAGCAGTTCTTC.

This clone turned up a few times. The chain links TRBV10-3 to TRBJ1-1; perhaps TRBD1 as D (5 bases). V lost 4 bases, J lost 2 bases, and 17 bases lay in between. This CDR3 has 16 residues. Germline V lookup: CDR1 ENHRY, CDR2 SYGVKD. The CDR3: CAISGAGGKGNTEAFF. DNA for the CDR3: TGTGCCATCAGTGGGGCGGGGGGAAAGGGAAACACTGAAGCTTTCTTT.

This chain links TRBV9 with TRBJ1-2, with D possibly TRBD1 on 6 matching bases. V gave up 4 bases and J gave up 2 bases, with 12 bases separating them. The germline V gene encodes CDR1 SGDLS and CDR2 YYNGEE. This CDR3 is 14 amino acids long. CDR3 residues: CASSKGQGNYGYTF. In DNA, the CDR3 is TGTGCCAGCAGCAAAGGCCAGGGGAACTATGGCTACACCTTC.

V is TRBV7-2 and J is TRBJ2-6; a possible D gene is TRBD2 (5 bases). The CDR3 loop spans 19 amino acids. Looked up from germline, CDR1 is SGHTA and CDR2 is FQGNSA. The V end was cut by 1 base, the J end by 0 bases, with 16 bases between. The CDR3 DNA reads TGTGCCAGCAGCTTAGGTTCAATAGCGTTTATCTCTGGGGCCAACGTCCTGACTTTC. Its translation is CASSLGSIAFISGANVLTF.

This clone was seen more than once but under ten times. The CDR3 DNA reads as TGTGCCAGCAGCGCCGGGACAGGGGACACCGGGGAGCTGTTTTTT. This translates into CASSAGTGDTGELFF. The J gene is TRBJ2-2, the V gene TRBV6-5; 10 bases line up with TRBD1. The CDR3 runs 15 residues. Trimming removed 6 bases from V and 3 bases from J; junction bases left unmatched: 4. The germline gives CDR1 MNHEY, CDR2 SVGAGI.

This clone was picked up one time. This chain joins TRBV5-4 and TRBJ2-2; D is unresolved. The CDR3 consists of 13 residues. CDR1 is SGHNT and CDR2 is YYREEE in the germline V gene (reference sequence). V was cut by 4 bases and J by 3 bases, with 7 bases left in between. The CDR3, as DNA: TGTGCCAGCAGCGGTTCCTACACCGGGGAGCTGTTTTTT. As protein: CASSGSYTGELFF. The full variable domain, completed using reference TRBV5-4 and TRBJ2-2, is ETGVTQSPTHLIKTRGQQVTLRCSSQSGHNTVSWYQQALGQGPQFIFQYYREEENGRGNFPPRFSGLQFPNYSSELNVNALELDDSALYLCASSGSYTGELFFGEGSRLTVL.

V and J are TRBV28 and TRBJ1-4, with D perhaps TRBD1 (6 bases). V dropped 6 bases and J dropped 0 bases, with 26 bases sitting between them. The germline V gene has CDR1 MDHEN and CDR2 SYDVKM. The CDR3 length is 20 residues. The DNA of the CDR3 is TGTGCCAGCAGACCCCGGGACAAGTGGAAACCACTCGCAACTAATGAAAAACTGTTTTTT. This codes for CASRPRDKWKPLATNEKLFF.

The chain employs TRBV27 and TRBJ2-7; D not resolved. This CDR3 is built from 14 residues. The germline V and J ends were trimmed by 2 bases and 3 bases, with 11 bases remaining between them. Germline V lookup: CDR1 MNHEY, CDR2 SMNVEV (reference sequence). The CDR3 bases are TGTGCCAGCAGTTTAAATCTACCCCACTACGAGCAGTACTTC. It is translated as CASSLNLPHYEQYF.

Written as DNA, the CDR3 is TGTGCCAGCAGTACTACCTACAATGAGCAGTTCTTC. Encoded protein: CASSTTYNEQFF. V gene TRBV28 combines with J gene TRBJ2-1, with unresolved D. Trimming shortened V by 5 bases and J by 2 bases, and 4 bases separated the two germline ends. The CDR3 extends over 12 amino acids. Germline lookup yields CDR1 MDHEN and CDR2 SYDVKM.